Sequencing of this T cell receptor beta chain was carried out in a study of T-cell memory formation after mild COVID-19. General study findings and limits: Clones that contracted clustered mainly in CM and EM if CD4+ and in EMRA if CD8+. The authors left the SARS-CoV-2 specificity of second-wave clones peaking on day 37 unconfirmed. Clones that shrank (day 15 to 85) were balanced CD4/CD8, whereas later expanders leaned CD4+.

TCRdb passed the 5' RACE reads through MiXCR, listing each CDR3 protein once. The top ten clones hold about 21% of a sample with approximately 340,000 distinct CDR3 sequences, 10% to 15% of them seen once. The V end was cut by 5 bases, the J end by 8 bases, with 6 bases between. The CDR3 loop spans 10 amino acids. This clonotype turned up a few times. Its antigen is still unknown. The sample was PBMCs or a T cell subset sorted from them (not recorded which). This TCR came from a man aged 18 to 30 who had mild COVID-19 (a few samples of this study predate the infection). Cell type and time point are not known. This rearrangement joins TRBV12-3 or TRBV12-4 to TRBJ1-1; TRBD1 is a possible D gene (6 bases). CDR3 region: CASSGQEAFF. The CDR3 DNA reads TGTGCCAGCAGTGGACAGGAAGCTTTCTTT.